The rows below give T cell receptor beta chains drawn from one sample of a study of regulatory T cells in long-lasting Graves disease. Each CDR3 protein is one row after TCRdb ran MiXCR on the multiplex PCR reads. Among about 420,000 distinct CDR3 sequences listed, 23% were seen once. Sequenced here: peripheral blood mononuclear cells (PBMCs), sampled when the disease was refractory, from a patient treated with antithyroid drugs. Receptor source: a female donor with Graves disease. The CDR3 runs from the conserved cysteine through the conserved F or W. A D gene is named only where the DNA matches it firmly. Only part of the rows carry a size: once, few, many, or a class if the clone is expanded.

j_gene	abundance	v_gene	d_gene	CDR3nt	CDR3aa
TRBJ1-1	-	TRBV4-1	-	TGCGCCAGCAGCCAAAATAATAGGGCTGAAGCTTTCTTT	CASSQNNRAEAFF
TRBJ1-1	few	TRBV24-1	-	TGTGCCACCAGTGACCGCCGCACCCAAGAAGCTTTCTTT	CATSDRRTQEAFF
TRBJ2-4	few	TRBV5-4	TRBD1	TGTGCCAGCAGCTTGGGAGGGGGCCGGATTGGAAACATTCAGTACTTC	CASSLGGGRIGNIQYF
TRBJ2-3	few	TRBV6-1	-	TGTGCCAGCAGCGCCCAATGGTCCCCAGATACGCAGTATTTT	CASSAQWSPDTQYF
TRBJ1-5	few	TRBV15	TRBD1	TGTGCCACCAGCAAAGACAGGGATCAGCCCCAGCATTTT	CATSKDRDQPQHF
TRBJ2-4	few	TRBV5-5	-	TGTGCCAGCAGCTTCCTTCCTACGGACGGGGGCAAAAACATTCAGTACTTC	CASSFLPTDGGKNIQYF
TRBJ2-7	-	TRBV6-1	-	TGTGCCAGCAGTGAAGCAAGGGATTACGAGCAGTACTTC	CASSEARDYEQYF
TRBJ2-5	-	TRBV5-1	TRBD2	TGCGCCAGCAGCCGGACTAGCGAGTTCCAAGAGACCCAGTACTTC	CASSRTSEFQETQYF
TRBJ2-5	-	TRBV10-3	-	TGTGCCATCAGTTGGGGCGGGGAGGTCGGTGAGACCCAGTACTTC	CAISWGGEVGETQYF
TRBJ2-5	-	TRBV25-1	-	TGTGCCAGCAGTGAATATTCGGGCGGCATCCAAGAGACCCAGTACTTC	CASSEYSGGIQETQYF
TRBJ2-2	many	TRBV6-1	TRBD2	TGTGCCAGCAGGTGGGGACTAGCGGGAAGTTCCGGGGAGCTGTTTTTT	CASRWGLAGSSGELFF
TRBJ2-3	-	TRBV10-3	-	TGTGCCATCAGTGAGACAGATACGCAGTATTTT	CAISETDTQYF
TRBJ1-1	many	TRBV7-8	-	TGTGCCAGCAGCGCCCGATGGGGGTCCGGGAACACTGAAGCTTTCTTT	CASSARWGSGNTEAFF
TRBJ2-5	many	TRBV28	TRBD2	TGTGCCATTACCCCGGGACTAGTCCATGCGGGGGCAGAGACCCAGTACTTC	CAITPGLVHAGAETQYF
TRBJ1-6	few	TRBV5-1	-	TGCGCCAGCAGCTTGATGGGTGAAAATTCACCCCTCCACTTT	CASSLMGENSPLHF
TRBJ2-1	few	TRBV2	-	TGTGCCAGCAGCCCCGGGATGCTCTCAAATGAGCAGTTCTTC	CASSPGMLSNEQFF
TRBJ2-7	few	TRBV27	-	TGTGCCAGCAGTTTAGCAGGGTTCTTGACTTACGAGCAGTACTTC	CASSLAGFLTYEQYF
TRBJ2-5	many	TRBV7-2	TRBD2	TGTGCCAGCAGCTTACATAGCGGGAGGGAAGAGACCCAGTACTTC	CASSLHSGREETQYF
TRBJ1-2	-	TRBV29-1	-	TGCAGCGTTGAAGATGCAGGGCTGAGCTATGGCTACACCTTC	CSVEDAGLSYGYTF
TRBJ2-2	many	TRBV12-3/TRBV12-4	-	TGTGCCAGCAGTTTAGGGGCCCCGGGCGAAACGGGGGAGCTGTTTTTT	CASSLGAPGETGELFF
TRBJ2-1	-	TRBV7-2	TRBD2	TGTGCCAGCAGCCAAGCCGGGACTAAGGTCAATGAGCAGTTCTTC	CASSQAGTKVNEQFF
TRBJ2-7	-	TRBV20-1	-	TGCAGTGCAACGACAGAAATCTACGAGCAGTACTTC	CSATTEIYEQYF
TRBJ1-6	few	TRBV12-3/TRBV12-4	-	TGTGCCAGCAGCGAGCTAGGCTCCTATAATTCACCCCTCCACTTT	CASSELGSYNSPLHF
TRBJ1-6	-	TRBV27	TRBD1	TGTGCCAGCAGTGCCCGACAGGGATGGCCCCTCCACTTT	CASSARQGWPLHF
TRBJ2-2	-	TRBV7-8	-	TGTGCCAGTGTCCGCGGCTCTGTCCCCGGGGAGCTGTTTTTT	CASVRGSVPGELFF